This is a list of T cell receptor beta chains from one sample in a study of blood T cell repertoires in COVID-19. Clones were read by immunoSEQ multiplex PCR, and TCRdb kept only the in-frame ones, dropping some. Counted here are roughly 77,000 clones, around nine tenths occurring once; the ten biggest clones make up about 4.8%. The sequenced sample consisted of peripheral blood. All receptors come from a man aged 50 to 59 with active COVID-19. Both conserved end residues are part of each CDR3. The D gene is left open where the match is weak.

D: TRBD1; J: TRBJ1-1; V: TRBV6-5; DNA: TGTGCCAGCAGTCAGACAGGGATTTCCGTAGCTTTCTTT; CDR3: CASSQTGISVAFF
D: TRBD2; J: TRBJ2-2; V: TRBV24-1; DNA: TGTGCCACCAGTGGGGCGGGAGCGAACACCGGGGAGCTGTTTTTT; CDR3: CATSGAGANTGELFF
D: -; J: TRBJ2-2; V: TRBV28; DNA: TGTGCCAGCTCGAGATCGGTGAACACCGGGGAGCTGTTTTTT; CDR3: CASSRSVNTGELFF
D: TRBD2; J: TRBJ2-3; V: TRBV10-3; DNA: TGTGCCATCAGTGGGGGACTAGCGGGACTTAGGGATACGCAGTATTTT; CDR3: CAISGGLAGLRDTQYF
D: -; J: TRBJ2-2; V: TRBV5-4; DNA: TGTGCCAGCAGCTCTATGGCCGGGGAGCTGTTTTTT; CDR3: CASSSMAGELFF
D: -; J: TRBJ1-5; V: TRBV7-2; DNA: TGTGCCAGCAGCCGGGGGGCAGGGCTCAATCAGCCCCAGCATTTT; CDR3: CASSRGAGLNQPQHF
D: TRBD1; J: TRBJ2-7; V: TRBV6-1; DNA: TGTGCCAGCAGTGAGTCACAGGGGTATAACAAGCAGTACTTC; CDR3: CASSESQGYNKQYF
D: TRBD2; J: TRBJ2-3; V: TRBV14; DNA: TGTGCCAGCAGCTCTAGCGGGAGTTTCCCAGATACGCAGTATTTT; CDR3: CASSSSGSFPDTQYF
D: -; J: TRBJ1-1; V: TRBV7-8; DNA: TGTGCCAGCAGCTCTCCGTCAGGCCCGAACACTGAAGCTTTCTTT; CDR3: CASSSPSGPNTEAFF
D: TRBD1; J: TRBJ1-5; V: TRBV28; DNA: TGTGCCAGCCGACAGGGGGCTCTTGATCAGCCCCAGCATTTT; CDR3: CASRQGALDQPQHF
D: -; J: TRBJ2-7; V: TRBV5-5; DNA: TGTGCCAGCAGCCGGAACCAACAGGGCAGGGCCTACGAGCAGTACTTC; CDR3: CASSRNQQGRAYEQYF